The TCR beta chain described here comes from a study of blood T cell repertoires in COVID-19. This CDR3 region has 13 residues. The germline V gene has CDR1 LNHNV and CDR2 YYDKDF (reference sequence). V was cut by 3 bases and J by 3 bases, with 8 bases left in between. Sequencing used immunoSEQ multiplex PCR; TCRdb keeps in-frame clones, though not all of them. The data show around 92,000 clones, around 88% seen once. The sample taken for sequencing was peripheral blood. The chain has TRBV15 and TRBJ1-1; D is ambiguous. This clonotype was sampled from a human donor in a cohort sampled during active COVID-19. The CDR3 protein is CATSRGVDTEAFF. The CDR3 region has the DNA TGTGCCACCAGCAGGGGCGTGGACACTGAAGCTTTCTTT.